These 21 T cell receptor beta chains share one sample of origin, sequenced in a study of T cell responses to AZD1222 COVID-19 vaccine. Sequencing was performed with immunoSEQ multiplex PCR; in TCRdb, only in-frame clones are kept and a portion is missing. This sample has fewer than 200,000 clones, with more than 90% found just once. The sequencing used peripheral blood, collected 28 days after the second dose of the MenACWY control vaccine. The receptors originated from an adult who received the MenACWY meningococcal vaccine as a control.

The J gene is TRBJ2-1, the V gene TRBV11-2, with D possibly matching TRBD2 (6 bases). Trimming left V 1 base short and J 2 bases short, with 15 bases between. Germline V CDR1 and CDR2: SGHAT, FQNNGV. The CDR3 is made up of 17 amino acids. CDR3 DNA: TGTGCCAGCAGCTTAGCTCGAGGGAGCGGGCCCTACAATGAGCAGTTCTTC. It is translated as CASSLARGSGPYNEQFF.

This chain uses TRBV5-1 with TRBJ2-1; 7 positions match TRBD2. J lost 7 bases, V lost 3 bases, and 13 bases had no gene match. Germline CDR1 reads SGHRS; CDR2 reads YFSETQ. The CDR3 has 16 amino acids. This CDR3 is CASSYTSAPPGNEQFF. CDR3 coding DNA: TGCGCCAGCAGCTATACTAGCGCCCCGCCCGGTAATGAGCAGTTCTTC.

This chain connects TRBV7-9 to TRBJ1-6, with D possibly matching TRBD1 (6 bases). This CDR3 is 14 amino acids long. V lost 4 bases, J lost 3 bases, and 7 bases lay in between. The germline V gene encodes CDR1 SEHNR and CDR2 FQNEAQ (reference sequence). The CDR3 reads CASSSTGYNSPLHF. Here the CDR3 DNA reads TGTGCCAGCAGCTCGACAGGCTATAATTCACCCCTCCACTTT.

The chain couples TRBV30 to TRBJ1-4; the D gene is possibly TRBD1 (6 bases). CDR3 length: 13 residues. Trimming pared 4 bases from V and 4 bases from J, leaving 10 bases between. The germline V gene encodes CDR1 GTSNPN and CDR2 SVGIG (reference sequence). This chain's CDR3 is CAWKLQGNEKLFF. The CDR3 DNA sequence: TGTGCCTGGAAATTACAGGGTAATGAAAAACTGTTTTTT.

Written as DNA, the CDR3 is TGCAGCGTTGACCGGGACAGGGGGGCTTTCTTT. As protein: CSVDRDRGAFF. The chain employs TRBV29-1 and TRBJ1-1; 11 bases align to TRBD1. The germline V gene has CDR1 SQVTM and CDR2 ANQGSEA. There are 11 residues in the CDR3. Trimming took 3 bases from V and 11 from J; bases not matched to a gene: 2.

The chain recombines TRBV18 with TRBJ2-3; D gene uncertain. The CDR3 loop spans 17 amino acids. CDR1 is KGHSH and CDR2 is LQKENI in the germline V gene. V lost 3 bases and J 2 bases, leaving 18 bases between the germline ends. CDR3 nucleotides: TGTGCCAGCTCACCTCCCCGACGGGCCCGCTACACAGATACGCAGTATTTT. Amino acid sequence: CASSPPRRARYTDTQYF.

The chain joins TRBV4-3 to TRBJ2-1, with D possibly being TRBD1 or TRBD2 (9 bases each). The CDR3 has 19 amino acids. The germline V gene has CDR1 LGHNA and CDR2 YSLEER. The V gene lost 4 bases and the J gene lost 2 bases, with 24 bases spanning the gap. CDR3 region: CASSPKPSGTGLAYNEQFF. In nucleotides, the CDR3 is TGCGCCAGCAGCCCCAAGCCTAGCGGGACAGGGCTCGCCTACAATGAGCAGTTCTTC.

The rearrangement joins TRBV15 to TRBJ1-2; D not certain. Trimming left V 3 bases short and J 3 bases short, with 11 bases between. This CDR3 region has 14 residues. In germline, CDR1 is LNHNV, CDR2 YYDKDF (reference sequence). In nucleotides, the CDR3 is TGTGCCACCAGCAGGAATTCCGGCTACTATGGCTACACCTTC. Translating it yields CATSRNSGYYGYTF.

Here the CDR3 DNA reads TGTGCCACCAGTGGGGGGAGAGGAGTTAGCGAGCAGTACTTC. The encoded protein is CATSGGRGVSEQYF. The V call is TRBV24-1, the J call TRBJ2-7; D may match TRBD1 or TRBD2 (5 bases each). CDR1 and CDR2 (germline): KGHDR, SFDVKD. Trimming shortened V by 5 bases and J by 6 bases, and 16 bases separated the two germline ends. The CDR3 totals 14 residues.

The chain couples TRBV7-3 to TRBJ2-6; unclear D gene. Trimming removed 0 bases from V and 0 bases from J, with 12 bases in between. This CDR3 has 18 residues. Germline V CDR1 and CDR2: SGHTA, FQGTGA. CDR3 nucleotides: TGTGCCAGCAGCTTAACCCGGCGAGTCTCCTCTGGGGCCAACGTCCTGACTTTC. This gives the protein CASSLTRRVSSGANVLTF.

V gene TRBV28 combines with J gene TRBJ2-1; D not certain. Deletions cut 6 bases from V and 4 bases from J, with 16 bases between. CDR3 size: 15 residues. The germline V gene has CDR1 MDHEN and CDR2 SYDVKM. CDR3 bases: TGTGCCAGCAGCCCCCCGGCGGACCCGTACAATGAGCAGTTCTTC. It is translated as CASSPPADPYNEQFF.

This chain links TRBV7-9 with TRBJ1-6; weak D call: TRBD1 (5 bases). V lost 2 bases to trimming and J lost 9 bases, with 14 bases between them. CDR1 is SEHNR and CDR2 is FQNEAQ in the germline V gene (reference sequence). The CDR3 runs to 15 residues. The CDR3 region is CASSLNAFGGSPLHF. The CDR3 bases are TGTGCCAGCAGCTTAAATGCCTTCGGGGGTTCACCCCTCCACTTT.

This clone has just one count. The rearrangement links TRBV9 to TRBJ1-3; a weak D match, TRBD1 (6 bases). Looked up from germline, CDR1 is SGDLS and CDR2 is YYNGEE. The V gene lost 0 bases and the J gene lost 4 bases, with 11 bases spanning the gap. CDR3 length equals 15 residues. The CDR3 nucleotides read TGTGCCAGCAGCGTAGGAGGGGGTACAGGAAACACCATATATTTT. Amino acids: CASSVGGGTGNTIYF.

This sequence joins TRBV3-1 (or the pseudogene TRBV3-2) and TRBJ2-3; 16 bases align to TRBD2. Per germline, CDR1 LGHDT and CDR2 YNNKEL (reference sequence). The CDR3 consists of 15 residues. In DNA, the CDR3 is TGTGTCCCGGGACTAGCGGGAGGGACGGCAGATACGCAGTATTTT. Translation gives CVPGLAGGTADTQYF.

The chain joins TRBV19 to TRBJ2-7; 9 nucleotides line up with TRBD2. Germline V gives CDR1 LNHDA, CDR2 SQIVND (reference sequence). With 4 bases clipped from V and 3 bases from J, the junction kept 7 bases outside the gene matches. The length of the CDR3 is 15 residues. The CDR3 DNA reads as TGTGCCAGTAGTACACTAGCGGGTGGATTCTACGAGCAGTACTTC. Its translation: CASSTLAGGFYEQYF.

The chain couples TRBV6-5 to TRBJ2-1; 12 bases align to TRBD2. This CDR3 is 15 amino acids long. The trim removed 5 bases at V and 12 bases at J, leaving 11 bases unmatched. Germline V lookup: CDR1 MNHEY, CDR2 SVGAGI. The DNA of the CDR3 is TGTGCCAGCAGTCAACTAGCGGGAGGTCTCCGAGGGCAGTTCTTC. It codes for CASSQLAGGLRGQFF.

The V gene is TRBV9, the J gene TRBJ1-6; 8 bases match TRBD1. This CDR3 comprises 16 residues. After removal of 0 bases from V and 10 bases from J, the junction contained 9 bases not matched to a gene. The germline gives CDR1 SGDLS, CDR2 YYNGEE. In DNA, the CDR3 is TGTGCCAGCAGCGTAGATCCGACAGGGGTAGGGTCACCCCTCCACTTT. This translates into CASSVDPTGVGSPLHF.

The chain carries TRBV5-1 and TRBJ1-1; no reliable D call. The CDR3 loop spans 14 amino acids. Per the germline V gene, CDR1 is SGHRS and CDR2 is YFSETQ. V lost 3 bases to trimming and J lost 1 base, with 10 bases between them. CDR3 sequence: CASSSGVGNTEAFF. The CDR3 DNA follows: TGCGCCAGCAGCTCCGGTGTCGGGAACACTGAAGCTTTCTTT. The variable domain in full, completed from reference TRBV5-1 and TRBJ1-1, reads KAGVTQTPRYLIKTRGQQVTLSCSPISGHRSVSWYQQTPGQGLQFLFEYFSETQRNKGNFPGRFSGRQFSNSRSEMNVSTLELGDSALYLCASSSGVGNTEAFFGQGTRLTVV.

On this clone: One junction end does not reproduce the germline sequence, and a read error may be involved. The rearrangement joins TRBV3-1 (or the pseudogene TRBV3-2) to TRBJ2-3; 11 positions match TRBD2. Germline V CDR1 and CDR2: LGHDT, YNNKEL (reference sequence). This CDR3 is 13 amino acids long. CDR3 DNA: TGTGCCAGCAGCCAAACCGGGACTAGCGGCCATACGTTT. This codes for CASSQTGTSGHTF.

This chain links TRBV21-1 with TRBJ1-1. TRBV21-1 is termed a pseudogene. The CDR3 is made up of 15 amino acids. The CDR3 nucleotides are TGTGCCAGCAGCATCCTCCCACTCCTGAACACTGAAGCTTTCTTT. This sequence encodes CASSILPLLNTEAFF.

The rearrangement uses TRBV12-3 or TRBV12-4 and TRBJ1-2, with 7 bases aligning to TRBD1. Trimming at V came to 5 bases and at J to 7 bases, leaving 7 bases not matched to a gene. This CDR3 is 13 amino acids long. CDR3 in amino acids: CASSPGQRLGYTF. CDR3 DNA sequence: TGTGCCAGCAGTCCGGGACAGAGACTTGGCTACACCTTC.